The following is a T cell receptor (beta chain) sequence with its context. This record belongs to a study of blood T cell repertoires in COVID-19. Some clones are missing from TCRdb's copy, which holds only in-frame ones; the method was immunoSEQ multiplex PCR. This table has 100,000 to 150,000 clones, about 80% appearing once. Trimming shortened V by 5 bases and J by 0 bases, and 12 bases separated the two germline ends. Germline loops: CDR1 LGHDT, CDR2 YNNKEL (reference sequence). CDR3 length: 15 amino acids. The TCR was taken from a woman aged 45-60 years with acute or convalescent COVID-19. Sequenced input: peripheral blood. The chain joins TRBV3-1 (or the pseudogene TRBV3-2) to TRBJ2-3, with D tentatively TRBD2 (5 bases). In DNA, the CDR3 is TGTGCCAGCAGCGGCGGGCGGTTAAGCACAGATACGCAGTATTTT. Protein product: CASSGGRLSTDTQYF.